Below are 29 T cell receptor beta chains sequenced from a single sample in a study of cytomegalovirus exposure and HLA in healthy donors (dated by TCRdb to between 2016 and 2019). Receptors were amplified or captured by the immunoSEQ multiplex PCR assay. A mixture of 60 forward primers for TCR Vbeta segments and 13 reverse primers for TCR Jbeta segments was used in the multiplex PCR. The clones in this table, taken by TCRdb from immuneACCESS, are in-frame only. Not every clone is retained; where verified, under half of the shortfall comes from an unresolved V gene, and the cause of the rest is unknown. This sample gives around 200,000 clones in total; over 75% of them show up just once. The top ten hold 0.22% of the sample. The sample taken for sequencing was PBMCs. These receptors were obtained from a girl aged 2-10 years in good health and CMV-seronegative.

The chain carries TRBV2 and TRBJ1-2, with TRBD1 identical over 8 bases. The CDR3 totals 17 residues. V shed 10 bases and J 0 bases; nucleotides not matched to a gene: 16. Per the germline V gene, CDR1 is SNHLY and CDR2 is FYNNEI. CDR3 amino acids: CATTLGQGILANYGYTF. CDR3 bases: TGTGCCACAACCCTTGGACAGGGAATCTTAGCTAACTATGGCTACACCTTC.

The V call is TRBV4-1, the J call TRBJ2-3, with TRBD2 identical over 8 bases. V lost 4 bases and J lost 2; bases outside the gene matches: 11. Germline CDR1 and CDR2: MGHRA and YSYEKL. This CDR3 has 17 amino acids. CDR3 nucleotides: TGCGCCAGCAGCCTAATTAGCGGGGCCGCCTACACAGATACGCAGTATTTT. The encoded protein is CASSLISGAAYTDTQYF.

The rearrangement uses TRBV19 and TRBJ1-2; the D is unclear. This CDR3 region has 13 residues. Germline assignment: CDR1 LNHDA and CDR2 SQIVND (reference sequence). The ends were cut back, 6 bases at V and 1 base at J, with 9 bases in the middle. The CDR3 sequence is CASRPRDNYGYTF. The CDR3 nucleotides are TGTGCCAGTAGACCACGGGATAACTATGGCTACACCTTC.

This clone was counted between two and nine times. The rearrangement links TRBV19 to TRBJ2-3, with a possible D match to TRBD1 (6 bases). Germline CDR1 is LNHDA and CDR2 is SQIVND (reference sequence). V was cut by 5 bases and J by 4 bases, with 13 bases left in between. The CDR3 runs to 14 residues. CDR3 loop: CASSLQGRADTQYF. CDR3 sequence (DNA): TGTGCCAGTAGTCTACAGGGCCGCGCAGATACGCAGTATTTT.

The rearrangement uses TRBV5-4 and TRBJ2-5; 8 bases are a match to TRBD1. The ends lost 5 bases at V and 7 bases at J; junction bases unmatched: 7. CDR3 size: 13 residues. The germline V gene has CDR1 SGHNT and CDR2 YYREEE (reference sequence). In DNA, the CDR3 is TGTGCCAGCAGTGTGGACAGGGAAGGGACCCAGTACTTC. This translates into CASSVDREGTQYF.

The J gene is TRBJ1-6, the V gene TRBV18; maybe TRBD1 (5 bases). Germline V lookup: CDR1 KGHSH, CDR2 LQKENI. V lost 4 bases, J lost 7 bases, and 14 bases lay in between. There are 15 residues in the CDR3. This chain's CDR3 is CASSRGQLGNSPLHF. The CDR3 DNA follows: TGTGCCAGCTCACGGGGCCAACTCGGGAATTCACCCCTCCACTTT.

The CDR3 is CDTSGQKMNTEAFF. In DNA form, the CDR3 reads TGTGATACCTCTGGACAGAAAATGAACACTGAAGCTTTCTTT. This chain joins TRBV27 and TRBJ1-1; D might be TRBD1 (6 bases). This CDR3 comprises 14 residues. Germline V gives CDR1 MNHEY, CDR2 SMNVEV (reference sequence).

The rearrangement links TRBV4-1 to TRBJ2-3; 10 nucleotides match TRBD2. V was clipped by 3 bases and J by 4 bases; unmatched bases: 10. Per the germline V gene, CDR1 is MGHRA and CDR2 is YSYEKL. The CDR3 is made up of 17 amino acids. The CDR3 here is CASSHLLAGSNADTQYF. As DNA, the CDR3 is TGCGCCAGCAGCCATTTACTAGCGGGGTCGAATGCAGATACGCAGTATTTT.

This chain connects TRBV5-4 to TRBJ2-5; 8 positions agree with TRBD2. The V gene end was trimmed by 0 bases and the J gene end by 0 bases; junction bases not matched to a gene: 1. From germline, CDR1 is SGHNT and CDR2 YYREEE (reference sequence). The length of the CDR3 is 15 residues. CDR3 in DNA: TGTGCCAGCAGCTTGGCGGGGGGGTACCAAGAGACCCAGTACTTC. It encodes CASSLAGGYQETQYF.

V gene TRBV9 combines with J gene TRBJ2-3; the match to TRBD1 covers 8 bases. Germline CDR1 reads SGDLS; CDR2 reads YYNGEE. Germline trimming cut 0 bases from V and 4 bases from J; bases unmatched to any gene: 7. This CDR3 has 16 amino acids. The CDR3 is CASSVGQGFYADTQYF. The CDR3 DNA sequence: TGTGCCAGCAGCGTAGGACAGGGGTTTTACGCAGATACGCAGTATTTT.

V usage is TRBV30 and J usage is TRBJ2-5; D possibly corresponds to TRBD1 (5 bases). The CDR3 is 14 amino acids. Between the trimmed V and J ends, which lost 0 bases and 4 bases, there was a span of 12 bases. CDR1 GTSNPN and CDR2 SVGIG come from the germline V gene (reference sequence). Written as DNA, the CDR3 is TGTGCCTGGAGTGTACAGGCAGGGCTAGAGACCCAGTACTTC. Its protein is CAWSVQAGLETQYF.

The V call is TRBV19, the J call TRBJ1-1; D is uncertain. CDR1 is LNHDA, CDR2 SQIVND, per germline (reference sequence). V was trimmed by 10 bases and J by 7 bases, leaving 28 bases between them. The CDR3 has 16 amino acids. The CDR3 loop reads CATGLGFRAGWDEAFF. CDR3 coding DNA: TGTGCCACCGGATTGGGCTTCCGGGCGGGTTGGGATGAAGCTTTCTTT.

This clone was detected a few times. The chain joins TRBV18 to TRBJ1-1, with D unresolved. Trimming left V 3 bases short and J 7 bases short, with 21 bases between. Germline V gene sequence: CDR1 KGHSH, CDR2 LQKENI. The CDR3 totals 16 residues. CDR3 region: CASSPSRGSSGDEAFF. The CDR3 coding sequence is TGTGCCAGCTCACCTTCTCGGGGTTCCTCCGGCGATGAAGCTTTCTTT.

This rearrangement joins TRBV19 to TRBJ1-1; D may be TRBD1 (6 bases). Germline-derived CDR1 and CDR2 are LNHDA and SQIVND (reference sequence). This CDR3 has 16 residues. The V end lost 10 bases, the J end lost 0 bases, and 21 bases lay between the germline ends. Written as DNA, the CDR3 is TGTGCCACCTCCCGGACAGTAGGGTTCATGAACACTGAAGCTTTCTTT. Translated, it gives CATSRTVGFMNTEAFF. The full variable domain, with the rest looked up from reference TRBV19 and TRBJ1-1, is DGGITQSPKYLFRKEGQNVTLSCEQNLNHDAMYWYRQDPGQGLRLIYYSQIVNDFQKGDIAEGYSVSREKKESFPLTVTSAQKNPTAFYLCATSRTVGFMNTEAFFGQGTRLTVV.

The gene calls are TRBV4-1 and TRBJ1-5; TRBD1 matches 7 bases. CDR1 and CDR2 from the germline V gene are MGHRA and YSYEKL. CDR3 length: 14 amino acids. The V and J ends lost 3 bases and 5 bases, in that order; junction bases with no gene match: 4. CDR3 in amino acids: CASSHRQGDQPQHF. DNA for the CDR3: TGCGCCAGCAGCCACCGACAGGGCGATCAGCCCCAGCATTTT.

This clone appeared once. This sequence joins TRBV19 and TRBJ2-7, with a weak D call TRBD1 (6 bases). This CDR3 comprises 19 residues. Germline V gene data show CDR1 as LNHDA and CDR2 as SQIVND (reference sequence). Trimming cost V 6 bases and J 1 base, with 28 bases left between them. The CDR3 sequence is CASRVGVGQRFPDSYEQYF. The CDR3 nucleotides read TGTGCCAGTAGGGTAGGGGTTGGACAGCGATTCCCTGATTCCTACGAGCAGTACTTC.

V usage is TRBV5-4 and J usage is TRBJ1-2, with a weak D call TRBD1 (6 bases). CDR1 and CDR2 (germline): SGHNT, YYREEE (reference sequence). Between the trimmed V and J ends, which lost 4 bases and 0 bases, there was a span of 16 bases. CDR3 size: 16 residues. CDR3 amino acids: CASSGGAQGANYGYTF. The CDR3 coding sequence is TGTGCCAGCAGCGGGGGGGCACAGGGAGCTAACTATGGCTACACCTTC.

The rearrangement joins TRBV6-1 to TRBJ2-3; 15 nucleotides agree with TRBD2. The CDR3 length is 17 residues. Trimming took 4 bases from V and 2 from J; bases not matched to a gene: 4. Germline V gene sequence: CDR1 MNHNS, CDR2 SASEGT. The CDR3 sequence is CASSGGLAGGYTDTQYF. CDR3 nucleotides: TGTGCCAGCAGTGGGGGACTAGCGGGGGGATACACAGATACGCAGTATTTT.

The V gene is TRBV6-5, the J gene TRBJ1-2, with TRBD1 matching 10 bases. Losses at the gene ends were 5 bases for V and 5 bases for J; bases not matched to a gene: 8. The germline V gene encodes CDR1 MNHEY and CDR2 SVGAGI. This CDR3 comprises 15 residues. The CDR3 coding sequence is TGTGCCAGCAGTCAGACAGGGGGCAGTAGTTATGGCTACACCTTC. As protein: CASSQTGGSSYGYTF.

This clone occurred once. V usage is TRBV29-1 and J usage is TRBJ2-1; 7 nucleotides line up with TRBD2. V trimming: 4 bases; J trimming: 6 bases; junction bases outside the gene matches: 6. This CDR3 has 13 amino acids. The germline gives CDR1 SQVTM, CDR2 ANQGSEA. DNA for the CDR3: TGCAGCGTTGGGGAGACTAGCATCAATGAGCAGTTCTTC. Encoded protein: CSVGETSINEQFF.

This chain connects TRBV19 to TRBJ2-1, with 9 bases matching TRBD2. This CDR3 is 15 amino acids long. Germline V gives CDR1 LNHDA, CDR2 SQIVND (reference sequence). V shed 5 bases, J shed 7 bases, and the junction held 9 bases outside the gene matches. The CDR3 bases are TGTGCCAGTAGTGCCGGTGGGCTAGCGGGAAATGAGCAGTTCTTC. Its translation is CASSAGGLAGNEQFF. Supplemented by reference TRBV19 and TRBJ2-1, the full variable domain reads DGGITQSPKYLFRKEGQNVTLSCEQNLNHDAMYWYRQDPGQGLRLIYYSQIVNDFQKGDIAEGYSVSREKKESFPLTVTSAQKNPTAFYLCASSAGGLAGNEQFFGPGTRLTVL.

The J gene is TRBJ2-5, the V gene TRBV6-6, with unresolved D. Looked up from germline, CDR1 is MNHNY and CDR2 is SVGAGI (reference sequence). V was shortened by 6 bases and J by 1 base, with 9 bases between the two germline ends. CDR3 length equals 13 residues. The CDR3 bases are TGTGCCAGCAGGCGAAGAACCCAAGAGACCCAGTACTTC. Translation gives CASRRRTQETQYF.

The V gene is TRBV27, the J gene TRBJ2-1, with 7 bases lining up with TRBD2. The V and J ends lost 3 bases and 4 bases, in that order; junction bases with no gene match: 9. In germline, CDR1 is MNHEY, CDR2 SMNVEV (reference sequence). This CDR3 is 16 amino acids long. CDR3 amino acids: CASSFRAGRDYNEQFF. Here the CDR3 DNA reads TGTGCCAGCAGTTTCAGAGCGGGGAGGGATTACAATGAGCAGTTCTTC.

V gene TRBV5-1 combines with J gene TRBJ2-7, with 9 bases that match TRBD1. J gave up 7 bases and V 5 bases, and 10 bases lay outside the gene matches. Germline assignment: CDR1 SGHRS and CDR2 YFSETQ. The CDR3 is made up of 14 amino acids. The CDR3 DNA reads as TGCGCCAGCAGTGAGGGACAGGGATTAAATGAGCAGTACTTC. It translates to CASSEGQGLNEQYF.

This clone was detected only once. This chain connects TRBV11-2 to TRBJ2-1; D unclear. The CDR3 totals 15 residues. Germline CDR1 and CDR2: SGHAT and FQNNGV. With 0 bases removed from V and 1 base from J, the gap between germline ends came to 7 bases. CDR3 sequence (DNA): TGTGCCAGCAGCTTAGATGCGGCATCCTACAATGAGCAGTTCTTC. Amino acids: CASSLDAASYNEQFF.

CDR3 DNA sequence: TGTGCCACCAGTCTAGCGGGGGGGCACAATGAGCAGTTCTTC. Translated, it gives CATSLAGGHNEQFF. This chain joins TRBV15 and TRBJ2-1; 12 bases map to TRBD2. The CDR3 has 14 residues. The junction had 2 bases not matched to a gene; V was cut back by 6 bases and J by 5 bases. CDR1 is LNHNV, CDR2 YYDKDF, per germline (reference sequence).

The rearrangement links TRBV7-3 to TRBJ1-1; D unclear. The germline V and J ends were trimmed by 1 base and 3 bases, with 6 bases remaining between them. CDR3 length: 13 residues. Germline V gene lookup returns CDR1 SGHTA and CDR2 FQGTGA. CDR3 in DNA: TGTGCCAGCAGCTTAAATTCCGACACTGAAGCTTTCTTT. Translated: CASSLNSDTEAFF.

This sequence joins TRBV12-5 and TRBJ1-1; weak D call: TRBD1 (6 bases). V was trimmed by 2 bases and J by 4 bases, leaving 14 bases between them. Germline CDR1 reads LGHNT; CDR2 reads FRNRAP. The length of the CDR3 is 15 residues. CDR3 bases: TGTGCTAGTGGTTTGATTAAGGACAGACTCACTGAAGCTTTCTTT. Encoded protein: CASGLIKDRLTEAFF.

This CDR3 is CASSVGTGTAVEQYF. The CDR3 DNA is TGTGCCAGCAGCGTAGGAACAGGGACCGCCGTCGAGCAGTACTTC. The chain uses TRBV9 and TRBJ2-7; weak D call: TRBD1 (6 bases). Germline V gene lookup returns CDR1 SGDLS and CDR2 YYNGEE. Trimming pared 0 bases from V and 6 bases from J, leaving 16 bases between. CDR3 length: 15 residues.